A selection of T cell receptor delta chains follows, all from one sample in a study of gamma-delta chains in newborns, infants, children. TCRdb reanalysed the reads with CATT. The sample gives 3,900 or so delta-chain clones, around 36% of which show up once; 13% to 15% is in the top ten. The sequenced sample consisted of blood. All receptors derive from a child who received the measles vaccine. The CDR3 runs from the conserved cysteine through the conserved F or W. A D gene is named only where the DNA matches it firmly. Size tells how often a clone was seen (once, few, many) or the class of an expanded clone, and some rows leave it out.

TRDJ1 TRDV3 NA few 13 CAFNPSTTDKLIF TGTGCCTTCAACCCTTCTACCACTGATAAACTCATCTTT
TRDJ1 TRDV1 NA NA 17 CALGETLWHWATDKLIF TGTGCTCTTGGGGAAACCCTATGGCACTGGGCCACCGATAAACTCATCTTT
TRDJ1 TRDV1 TRDD3 NA 20 CALGEFLRLGGGYGTDKLIF TGTGCTCTTGGGGAATTCCTACGACTTGGAGGGGGATACGGCACCGATAAACTCATCTTT
TRDJ2 TRDV1 TRDD3 few 20 CALGEPILGDTRVLTAQLFF TGTGCTCTTGGGGAACCTATTCTGGGGGATACGCGGGTTTTGACAGCACAACTCTTCTTT
TRDJ2 TRDV1 TRDD3 NA 21 CALGVPDPTGGYKLATAQLFF TGTGCTCTTGGGGTTCCCGACCCCACTGGGGGATACAAACTTGCGACAGCACAACTCTTCTTT
TRDJ1 TRDV1 NA medium-sized 15 CALGEPLSPRSKLIF TGTGCTCTTGGGGAACCCCTCTCTCCTCGGTCTAAACTCATCTTT
TRDJ1 TRDV1 NA NA 18 CALGELLNGGHPLDKLIF TGTGCTCTTGGGGAACTTCTTAACGGGGGACACCCTCTCGATAAACTCATCTTT
TRDJ3 TRDV1 TRDD3 medium-sized 20 CALGELTGLGDNWDTRQMFF TGTGCTCTTGGGGAACTTACGGGACTGGGGGATAACTGGGACACCCGACAGATGTTTTTC
TRDJ3 TRDV2 TRDD3 few 20 CACDTDSGDISSWDTRQMFF TGTGCCTGTGACACCGACTCTGGGGATATAAGCTCCTGGGACACCCGACAGATGTTTTTC
TRDJ2 TRDV1 TRDD3 once 18 CALGEQGDGFLGATQLFF TGTGCTCTTGGGGAACAGGGGGATGGATTCCTGGGGGCAACACAACTCTTCTTT
TRDJ1 TRDV1 TRDD3 NA 18 CALGNPRVAGGNTDKLIF TGTGCTCTTGGGAACCCTCGGGTTGCTGGGGGGAACACCGATAAACTCATCTTT
TRDJ1 TRDV1 NA few 18 CALGELARAVSGRLKLIF TGTGCTCTTGGGGAACTGGCGAGGGCGGTCTCGGGCCGACTGAAACTCATCTTT
TRDJ1 TRDV1 TRDD3 few 28 CALGERLSPTGGYAFTRRLSPYTDKLIF TGTGCTCTTGGGGAACGATTGTCTCCTACTGGGGGATACGCGTTCACTAGGCGGCTTAGTCCGTACACCGATAAACTCATCTTT
TRDJ2 TRDV2 NA once 21 CACDTVTPPGNNPLLTAQLFF TGTGCCTGTGACACCGTTACTCCCCCTGGGAATAATCCTTTGTTGACAGCACAACTCTTCTTT
TRDJ1 TRDV1 NA NA 18 CALGPSTYWAPTGGKLIF TGTGCTCTTGGGCCCTCTACGTACTGGGCCCCCACCGGGGGTAAACTCATCTTT
TRDJ1 TRDV1 TRDD3 NA 15 CALTSRPGYAGKLIF TGTGCTCTTACCTCCCGCCCAGGATACGCAGGCAAACTCATCTTT
TRDJ3 TRDV2 TRDD3 medium-sized 17 CACDGIRSSWDTRQMFF TGTGCCTGTGACGGGATACGGAGCTCCTGGGACACCCGACAGATGTTTTTC
TRDJ1 TRDV1 TRDD3 few 15 CALGVLGGKVDKLIF TGTGCTCTTGGGGTACTGGGGGGCAAGGTGGATAAACTCATCTTT
TRDJ1 TRDV2 TRDD3 NA 16 CACDRGVLGDDDKLIF TGTGCCTGTGACAGAGGAGTTCTGGGGGATGACGATAAACTCATCTTT
TRDJ1 TRDV1 NA NA 24 CALGERRRPSYLLGGIATTDKLTF TGTGCTCTTGGGGAGCGGCGCCGGCCTTCCTACTTATTAGGGGGGATAGCCACCACCGATAAACTCACCTTT
TRDJ1 TRDV3 TRDD2 NA 19 CACPQTFLRPGGYTDKLIF TGTGCCTGCCCCCAAACCTTCCTACGTCCCGGGGGATACACCGATAAACTCATCTTT
TRDJ1 TRDV1 TRDD3 few 16 CALGPYVLGSVDKLIF TGTGCTCTTGGGCCTTACGTACTGGGGTCTGTCGATAAACTCATCTTT
TRDJ1 TRDV1 NA NA 24 CALGEWRGFHYSLYCGSHTDKLIF TGTGCTCTTGGGGAATGGCGCGGTTTTCACTATTCCCTTTACTGTGGATCCCACACCGATAAACTCATCTTT
TRDJ1 TRDV1 NA NA 19 CALGERPSPASWSTDKLIF TGTGCTCTTGGGGAACGCCCCTCCCCGGCTTCGTGGTCGACCGATAAACTCATCTTT
TRDJ1 TRDV1 TRDD3 NA 24 CALGGDLPPANWGIRQMYTDELIF TGTGCTCTTGGGGGGGACCTTCCCCCCGCGAACTGGGGGATACGCCAAATGTACACCGATGAACTCATCTTT
TRDJ1 TRDV1 NA NA 17 CALGNGPIPKSTDKLIF TGTGCTCTTGGGAACGGCCCCATTCCTAAATCAACCGATAAACTCATCTTT
TRDJ1 TRDV2 TRDD3 NA 20 CACDAVLGDPLFFYTDKLIF TGTGCCTGTGACGCCGTGCTGGGGGATCCCTTATTCTTTTACACCGATAAACTCATCTTT
TRDJ1 TRDV1 NA NA 18 CALGGLPTSGIPSDKLIF TGTGCTCTTGGGGGACTTCCTACTTCGGGGATACCTTCCGATAAACTCATCTTT
TRDJ1 TRDV1 TRDD3 few 18 CALGVPSLRWGIAYKLIF TGTGCTCTTGGGGTCCCTTCCCTACGGTGGGGGATAGCGTATAAACTCATCTTT
TRDJ3 TRDV1 TRDD3 NA 23 CALGEPTFRLGDPSSWDTRQMFF TGTGCTCTTGGGGAACCCACCTTCCGACTGGGGGACCCTAGCTCCTGGGACACCCGACAGATGTTTTTC
TRDJ1 TRDV1 NA few 25 CALGELEFEVSDLGRYHPYTDKLIF TGTGCTCTTGGGGAACTAGAATTTGAGGTCAGTGACCTAGGGAGGTACCACCCCTACACCGATAAACTCATCTTT
TRDJ1 TRDV1 TRDD3 few 25 CALGEKEASYMVSGGYWYHTDKLIF TGTGCTCTTGGGGAAAAGGAGGCTTCCTACATGGTGAGTGGGGGATACTGGTACCACACCGATAAACTCATCTTT
TRDJ1 TRDV1 NA medium-sized 21 CALGELRGKLRTRIESDKLIF TGTGCTCTTGGGGAACTCCGGGGGAAACTACGTACGAGGATTGAGTCCGATAAACTCATCTTT
TRDJ1 TRDV1 NA few 15 CALGGFLDGDDKLIF TGTGCTCTTGGGGGATTCTTGGATGGGGACGATAAGCTCATCTTT
TRDJ1 TRDV1 TRDD3 medium-sized 20 CALGSPLYWGMGSNTDKLIF TGTGCTCTTGGGTCACCCTTATACTGGGGGATGGGGTCGAACACCGATAAACTCATCTTT
TRDJ1 TRDV1 TRDD3 few 23 CALGVPTPVLGDSRLLNTDKLIF TGTGCTCTTGGGGTTCCTACCCCGGTACTGGGGGACTCTCGCCTCCTTAACACCGATAAACTCATCTTT
TRDJ1 TRDV1 NA few 18 CALVPFPSGDRYTDKLIF TGTGCTCTTGTTCCCTTCCCTTCGGGGGATCGGTACACCGATAAACTCATCTTT
TRDJ1 TRDV1 NA once 27 CALGDSRPSMVGWWGRYEGSRGDKLIF TGTGCTCTTGGGGACTCCCGGCCTTCCATGGTTGGCTGGTGGGGGAGATACGAAGGGTCCAGGGGCGATAAACTCATCTTT
TRDJ1 TRDV1 NA medium-sized 15 CALGGFLDGDDKLIF TGTGCTCTTGGGGGATTCTTGGATGGGGACGATAAACTCATCTTT
TRDJ1 TRDV1 TRDD3 NA 22 CALGELVSTNWGMAMVTDKLIF TGTGCTCTTGGGGAACTAGTGTCGACAAACTGGGGGATGGCGATGGTTACCGATAAACTCATCTTT
TRDJ1 TRDV3 TRDD3 NA 20 CALVVPEDWGDDLPTDKLIF TGTGCCTTGGTCGTTCCTGAGGACTGGGGGGATGACTTGCCCACCGATAAACTCATCTTT
TRDJ1 TRDV1 TRDD3 NA 24 CALGELSRPPTPLLGDTRSDKLIF TGTGCTCTTGGGGAACTTTCGCGGCCCCCCACCCCGTTACTGGGGGATACGCGAAGCGATAAACTCATCTTT
TRDJ1 TRDV1 TRDD2 NA 22 CALGVPLPSYCLTGNNTAELIF TGTGCTCTTGGGGTCCCCTTACCTTCCTACTGTCTCACTGGGAACAATACCGCCGAACTCATCTTT
TRDJ1 TRDV1 NA medium-sized 19 CALGETSSTDWTPTDKLIF TGTGCTCTTGGGGAAACTTCTTCCACTGACTGGACCCCCACCGATAAACTCATCTTT
TRDJ1 TRDV1 NA NA 17 CALGETTPLGYRDKLIF TGTGCTCTTGGGGAGACTACTCCGCTGGGCTACCGCGATAAACTCATCTTT
TRDJ1 TRDV3 TRDD3 NA 15 CAFVSLGDTSDKLIF TGTGCCTTTGTGTCCCTGGGGGATACTTCCGATAAACTCATCTTT
TRDJ1 TRDV1 TRDD3 once 21 CALGELTLFLWRIRTTDKLIF TGTGCTCTTGGGGAACTAACCCTATTCCTCTGGAGGATACGGACCACCGATAAACTCATCTTT
TRDJ1 TRDV1 TRDD3 NA 21 CALGERTLLGGGLRTTDKLIF TGTGCTCTTGGGGAACGGACCCTACTAGGTGGGGGATTGCGAACCACCGATAAACTCATCTTT
TRDJ1 TRDV1 TRDD3 few 23 CALGELSASFYSHWGIDFDKLIF TGTGCTCTTGGGGAACTATCCGCTTCCTTCTACTCACACTGGGGGATAGACTTCGATAAACTCATCTTT
TRDJ1 TRDV1 NA few 13 CALGELGRDKLIF TGTGCTCTTGGGGAATTGGGTCGAGATAAACTCATCTTT
TRDJ1 TRDV1 TRDD3 NA 21 CALGEKTFWGWGLLYTDKLIF TGTGCTCTTGGGGAGAAGACCTTCTGGGGCTGGGGGCTCCTGTACACCGATAAACTCATCTTT
TRDJ1 TRDV1 TRDD3 NA 27 CALGEDRPSFLLIYWGIRPMYTDKLIF TGTGCTCTTGGGGAAGATCGGCCTTCCTTCCTTCTCATCTACTGGGGGATACGCCCGATGTACACCGATAAACTCATCTTT
TRDJ3 TRDV2 NA NA 19 CACDTVLGMSRWDTRQMFF TGTGCCTGTGACACCGTTCTGGGGATGAGTCGCTGGGACACCCGACAGATGTTTTTC
TRDJ1 TRDV1 NA NA 17 CALGDTTSRGPTDKLIF TGTGCTCTTGGGGATACTACGTCGAGGGGTCCGACCGATAAACTCATCTTT
TRDJ1 TRDV3 NA few 16 CAFNFSYWGRTDKLIF TGTGCCTTCAACTTTTCCTACTGGGGTCGTACCGATAAACTCATCTTT
TRDJ2 TRDV1 TRDD3 NA 23 CALGESLGSWGIREEALRAQLFF TGTGCTCTTGGGGAGAGCTTGGGCTCGTGGGGGATTCGGGAAGAGGCTTTGAGAGCACAACTCTTCTTT
TRDJ1 TRDV1 TRDD3 NA 25 CALGELLPTPSPYWGIFWDTDGLIF TGTGCTCTTGGGGAACTCCTTCCCACACCATCACCCTACTGGGGGATATTCTGGGACACCGATGGACTCATCTTT